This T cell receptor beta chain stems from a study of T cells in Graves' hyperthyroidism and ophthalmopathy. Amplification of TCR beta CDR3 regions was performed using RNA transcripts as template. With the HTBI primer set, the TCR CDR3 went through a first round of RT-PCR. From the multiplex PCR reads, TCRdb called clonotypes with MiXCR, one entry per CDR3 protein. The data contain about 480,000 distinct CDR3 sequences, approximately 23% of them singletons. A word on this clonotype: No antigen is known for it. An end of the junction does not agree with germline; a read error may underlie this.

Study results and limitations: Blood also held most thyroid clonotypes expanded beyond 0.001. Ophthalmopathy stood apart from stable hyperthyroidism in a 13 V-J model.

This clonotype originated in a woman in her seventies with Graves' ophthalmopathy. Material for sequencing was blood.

The CDR3 reads CSAGEGGGYGHTF. CDR3 nucleotide sequence: TGCAGTGCTGGCGAAGGGGGCGGCTATGGCCACACCTTC. The V call is TRBV20-1, the J call TRBJ1-2; 7 nucleotides match TRBD1. This CDR3 contains 13 residues. Germline CDR1 is DFQATT and CDR2 is SNEGSKA (reference sequence).